The T cell receptor (beta chain) under discussion was sequenced for a study of beta chain features in type 1 diabetes. This clone was counted between two and nine times. Its antigen is as yet unknown. Since all of the isolated RNA was reverse transcribed, expressed TCRB transcripts were what got sequenced. An average of approximately 3.4 million reads was obtained for naive, central memory and regulatory T cell samples. Generated by immunoSEQ multiplex PCR, the TCRdb table keeps only in-frame clones and is missing some. The profile shows some 640,000 clones, around an eighth of them singletons. V lost 6 bases and J 2 bases, leaving 13 bases between the germline ends. Germline V gene lookup returns CDR1 MNHEY and CDR2 SVGAGI. The CDR3 has 15 residues. On average, the one heparinised blood draw given by each donor was approximately 0.12 L. Study outcomes and limitations: Junctions at VDJ sites from type 1 diabetes patients had fewer insertions and more deletions. People with Type 1 diabetes carried modestly yet significantly shorter TCRB CDR3s in all four CD4+ subsets. The naive, central memory and Treg TCRB repertoires showed an apparent similarity that was greater among patients than among healthy donors.

Sample: naive CD4+ T cells from blood. The TCR was taken from a man aged 18 to 30 with type 1 diabetes. The rearrangement joins TRBV6-5 to TRBJ1-4; unclear D gene. This CDR3 is CASRTSTPTNEKLFF. The CDR3 bases are TGTGCCAGCAGGACCTCGACACCTACTAATGAAAAACTGTTTTTT.